This T cell receptor (beta chain) was documented in a study of T cell responses to AZD1222 COVID-19 vaccine. The ends were cut back, 5 bases at V and 5 bases at J, with 10 bases in the middle. CDR1 is LGHNA, CDR2 YNFKEQ, per germline. The CDR3 covers 13 residues. Study outcomes and limitations: Spike as a whole was targeted by vaccine-associated CD4 TCRs, dominant at 160-218 and 743-854.

Points on this clone: Its antigen remains unknown.

The table came from immunoSEQ multiplex PCR; TCRdb's copy has only in-frame clones and leaves some out. The repertoire holds roughly 140,000 clones, less than 90% seen once, with just under 7% in the top ten. The gene calls are TRBV4-2 and TRBJ1-5, with D maybe TRBD1 (6 bases). The input for sequencing was peripheral blood, taken after recovery from COVID-19. This clonotype was obtained from an adult who had recovered from COVID-19. In DNA, the CDR3 is TGTGCCAGCAGCTCCGGGGGCGATCAGCCCCAGCATTTT. Amino acids: CASSSGGDQPQHF.